Presented here are 25 T cell receptor beta chains from one specimen sequenced in a study of cytomegalovirus exposure and HLA in healthy donors. Using immunoSEQ multiplex PCR, the repertoire was profiled, and TCRdb retains in-frame clones only, with some absent. The sample holds 130,000 to 150,000 clones, 91% seen once. Sequenced: PBMCs. These receptors all stem from a man between 18 and 35 years old in good health and CMV-seronegative.

V is TRBV21-1 and J is TRBJ2-2; the table's D call of TRBD2 was not tested on the DNA. TRBV21-1 corresponds to a pseudogene. This CDR3 spans 14 amino acids. The CDR3 loop is CASSYRDFTGELFF. The CDR3 DNA follows: TGTGCCAGCAGCTACCGGGACTTCACCGGGGAGCTGTTTTTT.

This clone was seen more than once but under ten times. The chain is built from TRBV5-1 and TRBJ1-2; D remains unclear. The CDR3 runs to 16 residues. Germline CDR1 and CDR2: SGHRS and YFSETQ. Trimming took off 0 bases at V and 4 bases at J, with 16 bases between the two ends. For the CDR3, the DNA is TGCGCCAGCAGCTTGGCCTCAACTAAAGGCTCCTATGGCTACACCTTC. Translating gives CASSLASTKGSYGYTF.

This sequence joins TRBV9 and TRBJ2-7, with a weak D call TRBD2 (8 bases). V lost 4 bases, J lost 4 bases, and 21 bases lay in between. The CDR3 is 16 amino acids. Germline CDR1 and CDR2: SGDLS and YYNGEE. The CDR3, as DNA: TGTGCCAGCAGCCCCAACCGGGAGGGGGACAGTTACGAGCAGTACTTC. Residues: CASSPNREGDSYEQYF.

The J gene is TRBJ1-6, the V gene TRBV4-2, with D uncertain. This CDR3 spans 17 amino acids. In germline, CDR1 is LGHNA, CDR2 YNFKEQ. Trimming removed 5 bases from V and 5 bases from J, with 19 bases in between. For the CDR3, the DNA is TGTGCCAGCAGCATAAGTCCCATAGTTAACGATAATTCACCCCTCCACTTT. Protein sequence: CASSISPIVNDNSPLHF.

The V call is TRBV5-5, the J call TRBJ1-4; 7 bases agree with TRBD1. From germline, CDR1 is SGHKS and CDR2 YYEKEE (reference sequence). Germline trimming cut 0 bases from V and 0 bases from J; bases unmatched to any gene: 8. The CDR3 is made up of 18 amino acids. The CDR3 spells CASSLARDSNSTNEKLFF. As DNA, the CDR3 is TGTGCCAGCAGCTTGGCGCGGGACAGCAATTCAACTAATGAAAAACTGTTTTTT.

V and J are TRBV7-9 and TRBJ1-1, with 8 bases lining up with TRBD1. Losses at the gene ends were 8 bases for V and 4 bases for J; bases not matched to a gene: 12. The CDR3 consists of 15 residues. Germline CDR1 SEHNR, CDR2 FQNEAQ (reference sequence). The CDR3 protein is CASSLFLDRGTEAFF. The CDR3, as DNA: TGTGCCAGCTCCCTTTTCCTCGACAGGGGCACTGAAGCTTTCTTT. The entire variable domain, with the rest obtained from reference TRBV7-9 and TRBJ1-1, is as follows: DTGVSQNPRHKITKRGQNVTFRCDPISEHNRLYWYRQTLGQGPEFLTYFQNEAQLEKSRLLSDRFSAERPKGSFSTLEIQRTEQGDSAMYLCASSLFLDRGTEAFFGQGTRLTVV.

This clone came up a few times. This rearrangement joins TRBV2 to TRBJ1-2, with D tentatively TRBD1 (5 bases). V was clipped by 10 bases and J by 4 bases, with 13 bases between them. Germline V lookup: CDR1 SNHLY, CDR2 FYNNEI. This CDR3 is 12 amino acids long. The CDR3 loop reads CATRGVIYGYTF. As DNA, the CDR3 is TGTGCCACCCGGGGGGTTATCTATGGCTACACCTTC.

The chain links TRBV6-5 to TRBJ1-2; D is unresolved. V was shortened by 0 bases and J by 4 bases, with 12 bases between the two germline ends. Germline V gene sequence: CDR1 MNHEY, CDR2 SVGAGI. This CDR3 is 15 amino acids long. This chain's CDR3 is CASSYSINSPYGYTF. The CDR3 nucleotides read TGTGCCAGCAGTTACTCGATAAACAGCCCCTATGGCTACACCTTC.

The V gene is TRBV29-1, the J gene TRBJ1-2; maybe TRBD1 (5 bases). Trimming pared 6 bases from V and 5 bases from J, leaving 10 bases between. Looked up from germline, CDR1 is SQVTM and CDR2 is ANQGSEA. The CDR3 covers 11 residues. The CDR3 bases are TGCAGCGTAAAAGGGACTTATGGCTACACCTTC. Translation gives CSVKGTYGYTF.

This clone was seen more than once but under ten times. The chain is built from TRBV6-1 and TRBJ2-7; TRBD2 is a possible D gene (6 bases). The CDR3 totals 14 residues. V shed 8 bases and J shed 2 bases, with 16 bases lying between them. CDR1 is MNHNS and CDR2 is SASEGT in the germline V gene. This CDR3 reads CASENPSVTYEQYF. As DNA, the CDR3 is TGTGCCAGCGAAAATCCTAGCGTTACCTACGAGCAGTACTTC.

The rearrangement joins TRBV5-1 to TRBJ2-1, with 8 positions matching TRBD2. The CDR3 is made up of 16 amino acids. The germline gives CDR1 SGHRS, CDR2 YFSETQ. After removal of 0 bases from V and 0 bases from J, the junction contained 2 bases not matched to a gene. The CDR3 region has the DNA TGCGCCAGCAGCTTGGCAGCGGGAGCCTCCTACAATGAGCAGTTCTTC. Translating it yields CASSLAAGASYNEQFF.

The chain is built from TRBV5-4 and TRBJ2-1; 8 bases are shared with TRBD2. Germline trimming cut 2 bases from V and 8 bases from J; bases unmatched to any gene: 6. Germline V gene sequence: CDR1 SGHNT, CDR2 YYREEE (reference sequence). CDR3 length equals 14 residues. Written as DNA, the CDR3 is TGTGCCAGCAGCTTAGCGGGAGCAGGCGATGAGCAGTTCTTC. Amino acids: CASSLAGAGDEQFF.

The chain combines TRBV7-8 with TRBJ1-3; D is uncertain. The V gene's germline CDR1 is SGHVS and CDR2 FQNEAQ. Trimming stripped 2 bases from V and 3 bases from J, with 8 bases between. CDR3 size: 14 residues. This chain's CDR3 is CASSLSEIGNTIYF. CDR3 DNA: TGTGCCAGCAGCTTATCCGAGATTGGAAACACCATATATTTT.

In its sample, this clone was seen a few times. The CDR3 coding sequence is TGTGCCCTGGGGGGTCCGTACGGCTACACCTTC. Encoded protein: CALGGPYGYTF. The chain uses TRBV12-5 and TRBJ1-2; a weak D match, TRBD1 (5 bases). This CDR3 is built from 11 residues. Germline values: CDR1 LGHNT, CDR2 FRNRAP.

The CDR3 DNA follows: TGTGCCAGCAGCTGGGACAGGGAAAGAACGACAGATACGCAGTATTTT. The encoded protein is CASSWDRERTTDTQYF. The chain recombines TRBV6-6 with TRBJ2-3; 9 positions agree with TRBD1. Germline lookup yields CDR1 MNHNY and CDR2 SVGAGI (reference sequence). The CDR3 contains 16 residues. V dropped 6 bases and J dropped 3; count of bases not matched to a gene: 10.

The rearrangement uses TRBV29-1 and TRBJ1-3; no firm D call. CDR1 is SQVTM, CDR2 ANQGSEA, per germline. The ends were cut back, 4 bases at V and 0 bases at J, with 7 bases in the middle. This CDR3 spans 13 amino acids. For the CDR3, the DNA is TGCAGCGTTGCTTGGAGCTCTGGAAACACCATATATTTT. Encoded protein: CSVAWSSGNTIYF.

CDR3 protein: CASSYPRTGGYTQYF. The CDR3 DNA sequence: TGTGCCAGCAGTTACCCACGGACAGGGGGCTATACGCAGTATTTT. The gene calls are TRBV6-5 and TRBJ2-3, with 11 bases lining up with TRBD1. The CDR3 totals 15 residues. Trimming took 2 bases from V and 7 from J; bases not matched to a gene: 5. CDR1 is MNHEY, CDR2 SVGAGI, per germline.

This chain uses TRBV9 with TRBJ2-1; 10 bases are shared with TRBD1. CDR1 is SGDLS and CDR2 is YYNGEE in the germline V gene. V lost 4 bases and J lost 5; bases outside the gene matches: 6. This CDR3 contains 15 residues. CDR3 amino acids: CASSPTGGFNNEQFF. CDR3 in DNA: TGTGCCAGCAGCCCGACAGGGGGCTTCAACAATGAGCAGTTCTTC.

This clone was counted a single time. The CDR3 sequence is CASSSEPGLLNTGELFF. CDR3 DNA sequence: TGTGCCAGCAGCTCGGAGCCGGGACTTTTAAACACCGGGGAGCTGTTTTTT. This rearrangement joins TRBV13 to TRBJ2-2; tentatively, D is TRBD2 (6 bases). This CDR3 comprises 17 residues. Germline CDR1 PRHDT, CDR2 FYEKMQ (reference sequence). Trimming removed 4 bases at V and 2 bases at J, with 17 bases between.

The genes are TRBV7-2 and TRBJ2-5, with a possible D match to TRBD2 (7 bases). The CDR3 totals 15 residues. V lost 7 bases and J 5 bases, leaving 20 bases between the germline ends. Per germline, CDR1 SGHTA and CDR2 FQGNSA. This CDR3 reads CASTPVGGAWETQYF. The DNA for the CDR3 is TGTGCCAGCACCCCTGTAGGGGGGGCTTGGGAGACCCAGTACTTC.

The rearrangement uses TRBV5-1 and TRBJ2-7; the match to TRBD2 covers 12 bases. The germline gives CDR1 SGHRS, CDR2 YFSETQ. This CDR3 spans 15 amino acids. The junction had 6 bases not matched to a gene; V was cut back by 2 bases and J by 6 bases. The CDR3: CASSFTSGGNGEQYF. CDR3 sequence (DNA): TGCGCCAGCAGCTTTACTAGCGGGGGGAACGGCGAGCAGTACTTC. Variable domain in full (rest from reference TRBV5-1 and TRBJ2-7): KAGVTQTPRYLIKTRGQQVTLSCSPISGHRSVSWYQQTPGQGLQFLFEYFSETQRNKGNFPGRFSGRQFSNSRSEMNVSTLELGDSALYLCASSFTSGGNGEQYFGPGTRLTVT.

This clone has just a few counts. The V gene is TRBV6-5, the J gene TRBJ1-1, with D maybe TRBD1 (5 bases). The V end lost 8 bases, the J end lost 6 bases, and 13 bases lay between the germline ends. Per the germline V gene, CDR1 is MNHEY and CDR2 is SVGAGI. This CDR3 has 12 amino acids. CDR3 in amino acids: CASRSAGAEAFF. The CDR3, as DNA: TGTGCCAGCCGCTCTGCGGGGGCTGAAGCTTTCTTT.

The CDR3 nucleotides are TGTGCCAGCAGCGGAGATAGCGGGAGGGAGATTAGCACAGATACGCAGTATTTT. It encodes CASSGDSGREISTDTQYF. The chain has TRBV14 and TRBJ2-3; 11 bases are a match to TRBD2. There are 18 residues in the CDR3. Germline trimming cut 5 bases from V and 0 bases from J; bases unmatched to any gene: 10. CDR1 is SGHDN, CDR2 FVKESK, per germline.

The V gene is TRBV10-1, the J gene TRBJ2-3, with TRBD1 as a possible D gene (6 bases). Germline V gene data show CDR1 as WNHNN and CDR2 as SYGVQD (reference sequence). This CDR3 spans 15 amino acids. Trimming left V 5 bases short and J 5 bases short, with 17 bases between. This chain's CDR3 is CASSLGQGIRDTQYF. In nucleotides, the CDR3 is TGCGCCAGCAGTTTGGGGCAGGGGATAAGAGATACGCAGTATTTT.

The chain uses TRBV9 and TRBJ1-5; 7 bases match TRBD1. Germline CDR1 and CDR2: SGDLS and YYNGEE. The CDR3 extends over 14 amino acids. Losses at the gene ends were 3 bases for V and 3 bases for J; bases not matched to a gene: 3. The CDR3: CASSEGTANQPQHF. Here the CDR3 DNA reads TGTGCCAGCAGCGAGGGGACAGCCAATCAGCCCCAGCATTTT.